Listed here are 9 T cell receptor beta chains from one sample, sequenced in a study of radiation and T cells in renal cell carcinoma. Time point defined: blood 2 weeks post-SBRT. Treatment meaning: 15 Gy SBRT to primary tumor, nephrectomy 4 weeks later. Data came from immunoSEQ multiplex PCR; TCRdb stores just in-frame clones and leaves some out. The table has approximately 61,000 clones, roughly four fifths seen once. Sample: blood, taken from a patient whose treatment included radiotherapy and nephrectomy. Every receptor here comes from a man in his sixties with renal cell carcinoma.

This clone occurred once. CDR3 in amino acids: CASSGNSPLHF. CDR3 sequence (DNA): TGTGCCAGCAGTGGAAATTCACCCCTCCACTTT. The rearrangement links TRBV25-1 to TRBJ1-6; D call uncertain. CDR1 and CDR2 from the germline V gene are MGHDK and SYGVNS. With 4 bases removed from V and 7 bases from J, the gap between germline ends came to 2 bases. The length of the CDR3 is 11 residues.

The chain is built from TRBV18 and TRBJ1-1, with a possible D match to TRBD1 (6 bases). This CDR3 contains 15 residues. Germline CDR1 is KGHSH and CDR2 is LQKENI. V lost 2 bases to trimming and J lost 4 bases, with 14 bases between them. The CDR3 reads CASSPYSGVGTEAFF. The CDR3 DNA is TGTGCCAGCTCACCATATTCAGGGGTTGGCACTGAAGCTTTCTTT.

V and J are TRBV6-1 and TRBJ2-5; the match to TRBD1 covers 7 bases. Germline V CDR1 and CDR2: MNHNS, SASEGT. The CDR3 length is 14 residues. Trimming removed 7 bases from V and 2 bases from J; junction bases left unmatched: 7. The CDR3 sequence is CASTRDSSQETQYF. The DNA for the CDR3 is TGTGCCAGCACCCGGGACAGTAGTCAAGAGACCCAGTACTTC.

The V and J genes are TRBV11-2 and TRBJ2-7; weak D call: TRBD2 (6 bases). Looked up from germline, CDR1 is SGHAT and CDR2 is FQNNGV. V lost 6 bases and J 1 base, leaving 13 bases between the germline ends. The CDR3 sequence is 14 residues long. The CDR3 sequence: CASRTLAGSYEQYF. In nucleotides, the CDR3 is TGTGCCAGCAGAACCCTTGCGGGATCCTACGAGCAGTACTTC. The entire variable domain, with the rest obtained from reference TRBV11-2 and TRBJ2-7, is as follows: EAGVAQSPRYKIIEKRQSVAFWCNPISGHATLYWYQQILGQGPKLLIQFQNNGVVDDSQLPKDRFSAERLKGVDSTLKIQPAKLEDSAVYLCASRTLAGSYEQYFGPGTRLTVT.

The chain recombines TRBV5-1 with TRBJ2-5, with D tentatively TRBD1 (5 bases). The CDR3 contains 14 residues. Trimming removed 1 base at V and 3 bases at J, with 10 bases between. The germline V gene has CDR1 SGHRS and CDR2 YFSETQ. CDR3 nucleotide sequence: TGCGCCAGCAGCTTGTGGACAAGTAAAGAGACCCAGTACTTC. This encodes CASSLWTSKETQYF.

V usage is TRBV11-3 and J usage is TRBJ1-1; D is undetermined. V was pared by 2 bases and J by 6 bases, with 19 bases between. Germline CDR1 and CDR2: SGHNT and YENEEA. There are 16 residues in the CDR3. In DNA, the CDR3 is TGTGCCAGCAGCTTAAGTGGGGTCGGACGAAGGTCTGAAGCTTTCTTT. Encoded protein: CASSLSGVGRRSEAFF.

This clone was seen only a few times. The chain carries TRBV25-1 and TRBJ2-1; the match to TRBD2 covers 12 bases. From germline, CDR1 is MGHDK and CDR2 SYGVNS. The CDR3 is 14 amino acids. V lost 8 bases and J lost 7; bases outside the gene matches: 6. The CDR3 protein is CASRTSGGLNEQFF. The CDR3 coding sequence is TGTGCCAGCCGTACTAGCGGGGGGTTGAATGAGCAGTTCTTC.

The chain joins TRBV27 to TRBJ2-3; 9 nucleotides match TRBD2. V gave up 6 bases and J gave up 2 bases; unmatched junction bases: 3. The germline V gene encodes CDR1 MNHEY and CDR2 SMNVEV (reference sequence). This CDR3 has 14 residues. The CDR3 DNA sequence: TGTGCCAGCAGGACTAGCGGAGTCACAGATACGCAGTATTTT. Its protein is CASRTSGVTDTQYF.

The CDR3: CASVIRENSPLHF. CDR3 coding DNA: TGTGCCAGCGTGATCAGGGAAAATTCACCCCTCCACTTT. The chain carries TRBV6-6 and TRBJ1-6; a weak D match, TRBD1 (5 bases). Germline values: CDR1 MNHNY, CDR2 SVGAGI (reference sequence). CDR3 length equals 13 residues. V gave up 8 bases and J gave up 7 bases, with 12 bases separating them.